A selection of T cell receptor beta chains follows, all from one sample in a study of blood T cell repertoires in COVID-19. Sequencing was performed with immunoSEQ multiplex PCR; in TCRdb, only in-frame clones are kept and a portion is missing. The table includes 100,000 or so clones, 85% detected once. The sample comprised peripheral blood. These receptors came from a man aged 50 to 59 with active or convalescent COVID-19. Each CDR3 is given with its conserved first and last residue. The D gene is left open where the match is weak. A clone size is listed for some rows: how often the clone was seen (once, few, many), or a class if it is expanded.

d_call	clone_size	v_call	j_call	cdr3_nt	cdr3_aa
-	-	TRBV5-1	TRBJ2-3	TGCGCCAGCAGCTTGAGGTCCTCACTGGGCACGCAGTATTTT	CASSLRSSLGTQYF
TRBD2	-	TRBV11-2	TRBJ2-7	TGTGCCAGCAGCTTAGGGTTTGCGGGAGGCGAGCAGTACTTC	CASSLGFAGGEQYF
TRBD2	-	TRBV4-1	TRBJ2-7	TGCGCCAGCAGCGGGGGACTAGCGGGAGGGCCGGGCGAGCAGTACTTC	CASSGGLAGGPGEQYF
TRBD1	-	TRBV2	TRBJ1-5	TGTGCCAGCAGCGCGGGACAGGGGATCCGGCTCAATCAGCCCCAGCATTTT	CASSAGQGIRLNQPQHF
-	few	TRBV7-9	TRBJ2-6	TGTGCCAGCAGCTTGAGTAGGGCCAACGTCCTGACTTTC	CASSLSRANVLTF
-	-	TRBV7-9	TRBJ1-4	TGTGCCAGCAGCTTAGTGTCCCCAGCCGGGGAAAAACTGTTTTTT	CASSLVSPAGEKLFF
TRBD2	-	TRBV19	TRBJ2-2	TGTGCCAGTAGTCCGGGAGGGTACACCGGGGAGCTGTTTTTT	CASSPGGYTGELFF
-	-	TRBV5-1	TRBJ2-5	TGCGCCAGCAGCCCCGGGGGGCGGGCTAGCATCGAGACCCAGTACTTC	CASSPGGRASIETQYF
-	-	TRBV28	TRBJ2-7	TGTGCCAGCACCTCCGGGACTTACCCCTCTGAGCAGTACTTC	CASTSGTYPSEQYF
-	-	TRBV11-2	TRBJ2-1	TGTGCCAGCAGCCAACCCAGAAAGAATGAGCAGTTCTTC	CASSQPRKNEQFF
-	-	TRBV30	TRBJ1-4	TGTGCCTGGAGTGACCCCAGGACTAATGAAAAACTGTTTTTT	CAWSDPRTNEKLFF
-	-	TRBV7-8	TRBJ2-1	TGTGCCAGCAGCTTTGGTCTAGCTACCGATGAGCAGTTCTTC	CASSFGLATDEQFF
-	-	TRBV6-6	TRBJ2-7	TGTGCCAGCAGTTACTCTTCTGACAGGATTAAGTACTTC	CASSYSSDRIKYF
-	-	TRBV18	TRBJ1-5	TGTGCCAGCTCACCAGTTTTGTCAGATAGCAATCAGCCCCAGCATTTT	CASSPVLSDSNQPQHF
TRBD1	-	TRBV5-1	TRBJ2-1	TGCGCCAGCAGCTTGGACGGACAGGGCTACAATGAGCAGTTCTTC	CASSLDGQGYNEQFF
TRBD1	-	TRBV6-5	TRBJ2-7	TGTGCCAGCAGGCAACAGGGGGGCCCCTACGAGCAGTACTTC	CASRQQGGPYEQYF
-	-	TRBV29-1	TRBJ1-6	TGCAGCGTTAGGGGTTCCTATAATTCACCCCTCCACTTT	CSVRGSYNSPLHF
TRBD1	-	TRBV13	TRBJ2-7	TGTGCCAGCAGCCGGGCGACAGGGGGCACCTACGAGCAGTACTTC	CASSRATGGTYEQYF
-	-	TRBV20-1	TRBJ1-2	TGCAGTGCTAGAGAGGGCCGTGGCTACACCTTC	CSAREGRGYTF
-	-	TRBV3-1/TRBV3-2	TRBJ1-1	TGTGCCAGCAGCCAAGGAGGGTTGGGAACTGAAGCTTTCTTT	CASSQGGLGTEAFF
TRBD1	-	TRBV10-3	TRBJ2-7	TGTGCCATCAGGGGACAGTTCACCCTTTCCTACGAGCAGTACTTC	CAIRGQFTLSYEQYF
-	-	TRBV5-6	TRBJ1-4	TGTGCCAGCAGCTTGTCGACAGGAAATAATGAAAAACTGTTTTTT	CASSLSTGNNEKLFF
-	-	TRBV7-9	TRBJ1-1	TGTGCCAGCAGCTGGCAGGGAACGAACACTGAAGCTTTCTTT	CASSWQGTNTEAFF
TRBD1	once	TRBV5-1	TRBJ1-2	TGCGCCAGCAGCCACGTACCGGGACAGGGAGAGGATGGCTACACCTTC	CASSHVPGQGEDGYTF
-	-	TRBV3-1/TRBV3-2	TRBJ1-3	TGTGCCAGCAGCCAAACCGGAGAAGCTGGAAACACCATATATTTT	CASSQTGEAGNTIYF
-	few	TRBV11-1	TRBJ1-3	TGTGCCAGCAGCTTAGCGACAGCGAGCTCTGGAAACACCATATATTTT	CASSLATASSGNTIYF
-	once	TRBV7-6	TRBJ2-2	TGTGCCAGCAGCCATAGCACCGGGGAGCTGTTTTTT	CASSHSTGELFF
-	-	TRBV20-1	TRBJ2-1	TGCACCGCTAGCTTAGCGGATGAGCAGTTCTTC	CTASLADEQFF
-	-	TRBV24-1	TRBJ2-7	TGTGCCACCAGTGACCCCAGCTCGGGAGTGGGCGAGCAGTACTTC	CATSDPSSGVGEQYF
TRBD2	-	TRBV4-2	TRBJ2-7	TGTGCCAGCAGCCAAGGGACTAGCGGCACCTACGAGCAGTACTTC	CASSQGTSGTYEQYF
-	-	TRBV28	TRBJ1-5	TGTGCCAGCAGTGAAGTCTGGGGGGAACAGCCCCAGCATTTT	CASSEVWGEQPQHF
-	-	TRBV12-3/TRBV12-4	TRBJ2-5	TGTGCCAGCAGCCGAGTTCTCCAAGAGACCCAGTACTTC	CASSRVLQETQYF
-	few	TRBV18	TRBJ2-7	TGTGCCAGCTCCTCCCCCAGTGGGAGGCGGTACGAGCAGTACTTC	CASSSPSGRRYEQYF
-	-	TRBV3-1/TRBV3-2	TRBJ1-6	TGTGCCAGCAGCCAAGATTTAGGCGGCAGCAATTCACCCCTCCACTTT	CASSQDLGGSNSPLHF
-	-	TRBV7-3	TRBJ2-1	TGTGCCAGCAGCCTCCTTTCCTCCTACAATGAGCAGTTCTTC	CASSLLSSYNEQFF
-	few	TRBV7-8	TRBJ1-5	TGTGCCAGCAGCGTAAGCCGGGCGGGTACTCATCAGCCCCAGCATTTT	CASSVSRAGTHQPQHF
-	-	TRBV28	TRBJ2-7	TGTGCCAGCGGACGACAGTCGACCCTCGAGCAGTACTTC	CASGRQSTLEQYF